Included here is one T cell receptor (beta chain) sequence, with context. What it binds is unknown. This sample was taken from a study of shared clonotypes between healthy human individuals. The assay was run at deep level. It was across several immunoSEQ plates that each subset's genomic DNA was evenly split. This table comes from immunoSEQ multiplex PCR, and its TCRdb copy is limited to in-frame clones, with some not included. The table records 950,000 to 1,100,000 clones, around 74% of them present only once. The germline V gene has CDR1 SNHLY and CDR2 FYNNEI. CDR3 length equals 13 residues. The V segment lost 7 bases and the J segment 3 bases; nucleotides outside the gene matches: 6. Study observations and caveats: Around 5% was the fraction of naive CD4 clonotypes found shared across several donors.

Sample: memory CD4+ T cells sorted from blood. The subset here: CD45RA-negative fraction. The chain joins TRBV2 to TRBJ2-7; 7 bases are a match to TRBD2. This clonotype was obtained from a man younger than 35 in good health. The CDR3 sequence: CASKGRGNYEQYF. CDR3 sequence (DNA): TGTGCCAGCAAAGGGAGGGGAAACTACGAGCAGTACTTC.